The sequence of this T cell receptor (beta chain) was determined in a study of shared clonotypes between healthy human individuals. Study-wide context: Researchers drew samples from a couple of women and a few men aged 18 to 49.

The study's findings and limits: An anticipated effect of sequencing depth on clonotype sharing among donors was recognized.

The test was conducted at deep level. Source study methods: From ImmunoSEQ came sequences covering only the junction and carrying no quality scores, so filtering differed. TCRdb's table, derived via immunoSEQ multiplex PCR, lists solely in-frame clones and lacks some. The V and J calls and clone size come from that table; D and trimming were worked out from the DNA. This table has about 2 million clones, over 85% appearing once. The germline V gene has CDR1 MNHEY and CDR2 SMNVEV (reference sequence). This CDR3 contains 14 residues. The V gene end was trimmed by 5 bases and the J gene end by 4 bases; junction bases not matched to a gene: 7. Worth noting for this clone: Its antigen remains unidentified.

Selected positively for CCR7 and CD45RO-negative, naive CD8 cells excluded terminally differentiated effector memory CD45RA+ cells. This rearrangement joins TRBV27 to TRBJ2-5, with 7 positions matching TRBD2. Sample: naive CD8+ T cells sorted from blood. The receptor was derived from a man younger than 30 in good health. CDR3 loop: CASSPGLVIETQYF. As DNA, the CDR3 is TGTGCCAGCAGTCCCGGACTAGTAATAGAGACCCAGTACTTC.